This paragraph reports one T cell receptor (beta chain). This sample stems from a study of cytomegalovirus exposure and HLA in healthy donors. V lost 0 bases and J 7 bases, leaving 13 bases between the germline ends. This CDR3 contains 14 residues. Germline lookup yields CDR1 GTSNPN and CDR2 SVGIG (reference sequence). PCR involved 60 Vbeta and 13 Jbeta primers. TCRdb's table, derived via immunoSEQ multiplex PCR, lists solely in-frame clones and lacks some. The sample has some 64,000 clones, more than 80% seen once; the top ten hold 1.5%. This chain connects TRBV30 to TRBJ2-1; a weak D match, TRBD1 (5 bases). The material sequenced was PBMCs. The source is a young man in good health and CMV-seropositive. The CDR3 sequence is CAWSVVKGRNEQFF. The CDR3 nucleotides are TGTGCCTGGAGTGTAGTCAAGGGGCGGAATGAGCAGTTCTTC.